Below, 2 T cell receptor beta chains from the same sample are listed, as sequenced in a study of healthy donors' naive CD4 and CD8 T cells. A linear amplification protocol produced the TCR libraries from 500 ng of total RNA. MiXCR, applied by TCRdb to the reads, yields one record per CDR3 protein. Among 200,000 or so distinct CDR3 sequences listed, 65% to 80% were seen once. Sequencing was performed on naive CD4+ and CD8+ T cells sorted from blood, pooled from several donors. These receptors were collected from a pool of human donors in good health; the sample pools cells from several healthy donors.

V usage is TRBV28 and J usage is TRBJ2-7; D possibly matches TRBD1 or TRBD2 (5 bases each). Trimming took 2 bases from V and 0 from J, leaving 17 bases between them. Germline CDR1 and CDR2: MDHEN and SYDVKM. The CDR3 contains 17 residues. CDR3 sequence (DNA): TGTGCCAGCAGTTTAACGATAGAGGGGCAGAGCTCCTACGAGCAGTACTTC. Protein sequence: CASSLTIEGQSSYEQYF. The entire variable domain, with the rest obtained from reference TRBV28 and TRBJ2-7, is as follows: DVKVTQSSRYLVKRTGEKVFLECVQDMDHENMFWYRQDPGLGLRLIYFSYDVKMKEKGDIPEGYSVSREKKERFSLILESASTNQTSMYLCASSLTIEGQSSYEQYFGPGTRLTVT.

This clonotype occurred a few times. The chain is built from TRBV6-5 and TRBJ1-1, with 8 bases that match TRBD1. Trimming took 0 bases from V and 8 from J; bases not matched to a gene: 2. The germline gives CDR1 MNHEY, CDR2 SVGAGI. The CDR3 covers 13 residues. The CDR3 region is CASSYSGQAEAFF. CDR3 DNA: TGTGCCAGCAGTTACTCGGGACAGGCAGAAGCTTTCTTT.